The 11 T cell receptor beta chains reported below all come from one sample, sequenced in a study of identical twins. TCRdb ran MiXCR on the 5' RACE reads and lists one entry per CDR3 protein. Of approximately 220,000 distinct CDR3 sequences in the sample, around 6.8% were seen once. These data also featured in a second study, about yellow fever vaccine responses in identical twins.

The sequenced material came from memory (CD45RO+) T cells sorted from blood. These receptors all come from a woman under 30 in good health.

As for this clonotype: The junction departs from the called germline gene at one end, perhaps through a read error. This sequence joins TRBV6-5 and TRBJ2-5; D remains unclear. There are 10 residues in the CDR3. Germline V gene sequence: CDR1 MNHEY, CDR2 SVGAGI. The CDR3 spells CASGVQTLFF. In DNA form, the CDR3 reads TGTGCCAGCGGTGTACAAACCCTTTTTTTC.

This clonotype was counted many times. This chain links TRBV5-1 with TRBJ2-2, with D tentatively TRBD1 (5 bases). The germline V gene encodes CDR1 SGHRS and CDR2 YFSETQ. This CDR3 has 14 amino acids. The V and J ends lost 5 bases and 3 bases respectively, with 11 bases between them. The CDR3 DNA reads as TGCGCCAGCAGGCCGGGCAGGGACACCGGGGAGCTGTTTTTT. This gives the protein CASRPGRDTGELFF.

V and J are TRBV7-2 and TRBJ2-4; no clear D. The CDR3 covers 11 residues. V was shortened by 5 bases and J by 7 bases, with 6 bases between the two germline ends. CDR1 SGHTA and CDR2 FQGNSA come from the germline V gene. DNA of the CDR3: TGTGCCAGCAGCCCGGCGAACATTCAGTACTTC. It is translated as CASSPANIQYF.

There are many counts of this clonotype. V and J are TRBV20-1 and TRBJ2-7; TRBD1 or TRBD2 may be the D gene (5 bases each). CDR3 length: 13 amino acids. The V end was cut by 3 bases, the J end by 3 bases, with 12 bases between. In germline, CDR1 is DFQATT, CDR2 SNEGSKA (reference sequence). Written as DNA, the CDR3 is TGCAGTGCTAGCGTAGGGGAGCACTACGAGCAGTACTTC. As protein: CSASVGEHYEQYF.

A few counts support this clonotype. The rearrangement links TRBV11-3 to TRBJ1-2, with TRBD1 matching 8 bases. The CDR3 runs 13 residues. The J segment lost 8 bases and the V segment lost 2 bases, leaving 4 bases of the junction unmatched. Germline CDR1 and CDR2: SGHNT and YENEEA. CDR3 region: CASSLPTGAGYTF. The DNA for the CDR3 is TGTGCCAGCAGCTTACCGACAGGGGCCGGCTACACCTTC.

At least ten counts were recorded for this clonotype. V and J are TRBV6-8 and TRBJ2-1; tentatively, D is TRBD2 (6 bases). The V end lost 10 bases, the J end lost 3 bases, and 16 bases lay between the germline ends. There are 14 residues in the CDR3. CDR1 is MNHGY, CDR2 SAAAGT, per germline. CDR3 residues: CATKTEGRYNEQFF. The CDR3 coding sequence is TGTGCCACGAAAACGGAGGGGCGCTACAATGAGCAGTTCTTC.

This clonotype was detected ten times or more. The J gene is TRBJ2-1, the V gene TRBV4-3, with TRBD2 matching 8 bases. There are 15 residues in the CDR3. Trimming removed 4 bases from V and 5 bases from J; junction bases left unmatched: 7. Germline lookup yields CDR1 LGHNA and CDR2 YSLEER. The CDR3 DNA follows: TGCGCCAGCAGCCTAACGGGACTAGGGGACAATGAGCAGTTCTTC. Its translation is CASSLTGLGDNEQFF.

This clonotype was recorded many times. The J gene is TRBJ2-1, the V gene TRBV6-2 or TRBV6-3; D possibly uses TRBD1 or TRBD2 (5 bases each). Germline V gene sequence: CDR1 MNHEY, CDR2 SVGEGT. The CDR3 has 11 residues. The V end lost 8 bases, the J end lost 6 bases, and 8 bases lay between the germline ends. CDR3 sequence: CASLRGNEQFF. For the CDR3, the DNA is TGTGCCAGCCTGAGGGGCAATGAGCAGTTCTTC.

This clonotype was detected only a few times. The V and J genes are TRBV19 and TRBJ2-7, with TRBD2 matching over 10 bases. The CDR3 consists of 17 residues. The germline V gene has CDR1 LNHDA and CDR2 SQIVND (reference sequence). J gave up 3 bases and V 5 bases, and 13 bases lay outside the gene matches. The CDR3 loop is CASSPKPASGSIYEQYF. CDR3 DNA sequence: TGTGCCAGTAGTCCAAAGCCGGCTAGCGGGAGCATCTACGAGCAGTACTTC.

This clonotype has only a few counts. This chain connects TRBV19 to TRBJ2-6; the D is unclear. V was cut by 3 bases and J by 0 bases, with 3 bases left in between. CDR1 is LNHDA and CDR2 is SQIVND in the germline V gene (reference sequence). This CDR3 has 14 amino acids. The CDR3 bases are TGTGCCAGTAGTATCCACTCTGGGGCCAACGTCCTGACTTTC. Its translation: CASSIHSGANVLTF.

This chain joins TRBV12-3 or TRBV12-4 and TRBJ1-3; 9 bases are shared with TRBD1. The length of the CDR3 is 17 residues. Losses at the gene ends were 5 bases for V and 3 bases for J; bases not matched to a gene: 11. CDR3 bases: TGTGCCAGCAGTCCCTGGACAGGGGCCGCGAGTGGAAACACCATATATTTT. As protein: CASSPWTGAASGNTIYF.